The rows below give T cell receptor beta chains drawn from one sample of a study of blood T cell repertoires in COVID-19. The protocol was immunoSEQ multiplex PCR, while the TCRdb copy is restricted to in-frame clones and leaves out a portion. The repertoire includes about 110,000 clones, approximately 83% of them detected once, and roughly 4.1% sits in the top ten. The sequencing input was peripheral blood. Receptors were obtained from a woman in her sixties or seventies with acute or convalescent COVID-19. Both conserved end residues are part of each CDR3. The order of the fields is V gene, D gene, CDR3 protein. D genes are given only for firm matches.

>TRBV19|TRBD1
CASGQGSYGYTF
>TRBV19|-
CASSNGRPGGGNTIYF
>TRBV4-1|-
CASSQAGGPSNQPQHF
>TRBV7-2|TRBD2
CASSLGVAGGTDTQYF
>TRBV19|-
CASSKGLQGVNTEAFF
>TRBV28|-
CASGGGFEKLFF
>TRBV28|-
CASSNDINYGYTF
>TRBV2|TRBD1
CASRGQGNTEAFF
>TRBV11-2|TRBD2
CASSLDIRLAGAPAYEQYF
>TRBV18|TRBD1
CASSPRQGVDSNQPQHF
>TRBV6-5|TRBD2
CAGTSGLQETQYF
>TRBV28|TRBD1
CASNPRGQGSSTNEKLFF
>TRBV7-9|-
CASSLTRGWDEKLFF
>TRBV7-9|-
CASSFRDLNTGELFF
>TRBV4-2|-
CASSHSQGPSHRNTEAFF
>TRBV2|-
CASTRGNSNQPQHF
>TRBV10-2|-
CASSAGTMAEKLFF
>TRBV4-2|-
CASSQVLATNEKLFF
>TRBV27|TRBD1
CASSFRDRITDTQYF
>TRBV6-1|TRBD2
CASSDSLAGGPDTQYF
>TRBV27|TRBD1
CASSLLQGDYNEQFF
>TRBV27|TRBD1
CASSLDRGHGYGYTF
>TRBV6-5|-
CASRFAGGTNQPQHF
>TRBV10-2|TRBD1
CASSDRGTGRAGELFF
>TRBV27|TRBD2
CASRSGTSGSEQYF
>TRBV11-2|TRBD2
CASSLVAGGTSGANVLTF
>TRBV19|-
CASKVPNGQGRINAEAFF
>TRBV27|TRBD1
CASSFQRPGTGSYEQYF
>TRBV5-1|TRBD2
CASSPTGGVREQYF
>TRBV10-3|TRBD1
CAISARTGYADEQYF
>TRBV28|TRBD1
CASSSPELGQGNGYTF
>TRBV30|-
CAWGQGANEKLFF
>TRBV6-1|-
CASSEFRGFGNTIYF
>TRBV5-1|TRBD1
CASSSSPYRGENTEAFF
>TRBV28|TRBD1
CASSLPGTGFEKLFF
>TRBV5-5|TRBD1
CASTHQGTGGEGYTF
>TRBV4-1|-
CASSQDYRTYEQYF
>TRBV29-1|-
CSAVGGTLKRETQYF
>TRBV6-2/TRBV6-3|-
CASSFLATQYF
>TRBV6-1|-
CASSDRIRDGYTF
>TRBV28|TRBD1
CASSGTVDIMALHF
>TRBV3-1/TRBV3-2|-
CASSFREPNEKLFF
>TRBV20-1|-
CSASSRNQPQHF
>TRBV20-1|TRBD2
CSASRGVAGRETQYF
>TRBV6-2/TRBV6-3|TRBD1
CASSPDDRGLGTEAFF
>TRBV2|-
CASSQGSSIHGYTF
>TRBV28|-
CASTEGNTGELFF
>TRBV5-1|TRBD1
CASSFETGGEQFF
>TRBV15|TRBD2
CATSRDTSSGGNTDTQYF
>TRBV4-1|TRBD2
CASSQLGTSESSYYEQYF
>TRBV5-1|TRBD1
CASSFDRVRGYTF